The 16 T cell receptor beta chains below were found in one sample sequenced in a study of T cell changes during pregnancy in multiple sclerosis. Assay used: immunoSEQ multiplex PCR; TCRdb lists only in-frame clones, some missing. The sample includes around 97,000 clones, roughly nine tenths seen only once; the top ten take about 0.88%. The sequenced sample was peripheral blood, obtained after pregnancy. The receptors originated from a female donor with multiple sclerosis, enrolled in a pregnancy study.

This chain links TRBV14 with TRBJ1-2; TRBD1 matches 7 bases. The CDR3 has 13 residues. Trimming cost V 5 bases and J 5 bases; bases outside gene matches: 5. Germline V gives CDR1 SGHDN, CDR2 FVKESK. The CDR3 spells CASSASTGYGYTF. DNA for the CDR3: TGTGCCAGCAGCGCATCGACAGGGTATGGCTACACCTTC.

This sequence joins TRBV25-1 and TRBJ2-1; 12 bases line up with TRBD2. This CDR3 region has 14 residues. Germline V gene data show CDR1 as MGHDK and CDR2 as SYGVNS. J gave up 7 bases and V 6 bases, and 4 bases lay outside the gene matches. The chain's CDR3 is CASSAGLAGNEQFF. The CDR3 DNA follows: TGTGCCAGCAGCGCAGGACTAGCGGGGAATGAGCAGTTCTTC.

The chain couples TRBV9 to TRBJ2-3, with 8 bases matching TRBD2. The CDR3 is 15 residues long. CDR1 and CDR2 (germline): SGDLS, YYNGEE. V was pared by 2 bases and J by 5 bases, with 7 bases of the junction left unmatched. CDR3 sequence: CASSVRTGGRDTQYF. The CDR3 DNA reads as TGTGCCAGCAGCGTTAGGACGGGGGGGCGAGATACGCAGTATTTT.

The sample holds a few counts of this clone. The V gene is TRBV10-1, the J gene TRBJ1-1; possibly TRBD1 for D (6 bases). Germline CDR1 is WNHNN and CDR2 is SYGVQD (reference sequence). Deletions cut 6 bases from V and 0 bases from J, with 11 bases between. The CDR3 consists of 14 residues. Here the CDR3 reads CASSRDIMNTEAFF. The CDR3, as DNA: TGCGCCAGCAGCCGGGACATCATGAACACTGAAGCTTTCTTT.

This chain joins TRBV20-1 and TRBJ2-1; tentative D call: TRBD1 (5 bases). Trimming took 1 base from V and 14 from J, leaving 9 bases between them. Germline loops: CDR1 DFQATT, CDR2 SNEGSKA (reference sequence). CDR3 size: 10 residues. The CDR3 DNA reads TGCAGTGCTAGAGCGGGCAGGGAGTTCTTC. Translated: CSARAGREFF.

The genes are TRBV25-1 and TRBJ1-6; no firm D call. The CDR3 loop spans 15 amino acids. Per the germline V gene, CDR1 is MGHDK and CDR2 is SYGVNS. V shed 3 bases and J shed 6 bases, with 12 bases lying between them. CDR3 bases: TGTGCCAGCAGTGAGAGGGATTGGGGTAATTCACCCCTCCACTTT. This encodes CASSERDWGNSPLHF.

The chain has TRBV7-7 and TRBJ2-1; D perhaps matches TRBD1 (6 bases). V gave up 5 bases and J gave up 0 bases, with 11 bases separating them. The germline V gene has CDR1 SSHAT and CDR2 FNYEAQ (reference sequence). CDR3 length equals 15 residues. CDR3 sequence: CASSPDRSSYNEQFF. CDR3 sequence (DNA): TGTGCCAGCAGCCCCGACAGGAGCTCCTACAATGAGCAGTTCTTC.

This chain's CDR3 is CASSLETSQETQYF. The DNA for the CDR3 is TGTGCCAGCAGCTTAGAGACTAGCCAAGAGACCCAGTACTTC. The gene calls are TRBV7-2 and TRBJ2-5, with D possibly matching TRBD2 (6 bases). The CDR3 totals 14 residues. Per the germline V gene, CDR1 is SGHTA and CDR2 is FQGNSA. Trimming took 1 base from V and 1 from J, leaving 7 bases between them.

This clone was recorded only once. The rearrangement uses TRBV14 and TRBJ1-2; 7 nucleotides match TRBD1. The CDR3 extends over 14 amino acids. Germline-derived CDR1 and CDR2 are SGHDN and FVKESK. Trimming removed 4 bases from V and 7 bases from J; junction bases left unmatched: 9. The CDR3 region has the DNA TGTGCCAGCAGCCCGGGACAGTTCCTGGTTGGCTACACCTTC. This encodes CASSPGQFLVGYTF.

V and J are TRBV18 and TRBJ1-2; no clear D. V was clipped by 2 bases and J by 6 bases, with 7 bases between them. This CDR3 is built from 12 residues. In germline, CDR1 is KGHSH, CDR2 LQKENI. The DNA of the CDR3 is TGTGCCAGCTCACCAGACGGGAATGGCTACACCTTC. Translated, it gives CASSPDGNGYTF.

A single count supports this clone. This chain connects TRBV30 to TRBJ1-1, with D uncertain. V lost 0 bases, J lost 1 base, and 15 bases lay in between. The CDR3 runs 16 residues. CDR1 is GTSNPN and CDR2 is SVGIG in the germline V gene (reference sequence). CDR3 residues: CAWSVRLGTSNTEAFF. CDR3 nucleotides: TGTGCCTGGAGTGTAAGGTTGGGCACTTCGAACACTGAAGCTTTCTTT.

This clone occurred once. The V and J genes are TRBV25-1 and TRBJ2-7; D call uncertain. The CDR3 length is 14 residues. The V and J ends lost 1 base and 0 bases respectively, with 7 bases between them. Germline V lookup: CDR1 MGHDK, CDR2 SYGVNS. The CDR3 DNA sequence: TGTGCCAGCAGTGAATCGGTCACCTCCTACGAGCAGTACTTC. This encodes CASSESVTSYEQYF.

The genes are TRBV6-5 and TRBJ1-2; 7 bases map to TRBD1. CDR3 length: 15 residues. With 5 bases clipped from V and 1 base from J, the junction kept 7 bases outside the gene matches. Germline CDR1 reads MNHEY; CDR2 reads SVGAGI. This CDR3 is CASSKRTGDNYGYTF. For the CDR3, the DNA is TGTGCCAGCAGTAAACGGACAGGAGATAACTATGGCTACACCTTC.

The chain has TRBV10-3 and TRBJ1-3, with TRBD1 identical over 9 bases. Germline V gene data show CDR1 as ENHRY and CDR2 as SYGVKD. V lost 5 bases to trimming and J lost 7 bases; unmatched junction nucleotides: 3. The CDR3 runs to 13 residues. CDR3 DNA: TGTGCCATCAGTCCCGGGACAGGGAACACCATATATTTT. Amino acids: CAISPGTGNTIYF.

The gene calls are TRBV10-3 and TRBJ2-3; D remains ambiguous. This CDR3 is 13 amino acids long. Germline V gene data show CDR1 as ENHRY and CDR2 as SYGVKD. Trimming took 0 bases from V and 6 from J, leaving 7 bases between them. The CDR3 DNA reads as TGTGCCATCAGTGAGTCTGGCAGGGATACGCAGTATTTT. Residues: CAISESGRDTQYF.

DNA for the CDR3: TGTGCCAGCTCACCGGCCCAGGGCTTGAACACTGAAGCTTTCTTT. Amino acid sequence: CASSPAQGLNTEAFF. The chain recombines TRBV18 with TRBJ1-1; a possible D gene is TRBD1 (5 bases). The germline V gene encodes CDR1 KGHSH and CDR2 LQKENI. The CDR3 has 15 residues. The V end was cut by 3 bases, the J end by 0 bases, with 11 bases between. Full variable domain (missing parts from reference TRBV18 and TRBJ1-1): NAGVMQNPRHLVRRRGQEARLRCSPMKGHSHVYWYRQLPEEGLKFMVYLQKENIIDESGMPKERFSAEFPKEGPSILRIQQVVRGDSAAYFCASSPAQGLNTEAFFGQGTRLTVV.